The 9 T cell receptor beta chains below all came from one sample that was sequenced in a study of beta chain features in type 1 diabetes. The authors reverse transcribed all of the isolated RNA, so sequencing captured expressed TCRB transcripts. Clones were read by immunoSEQ multiplex PCR, and TCRdb kept only the in-frame ones, dropping some. Of under 950,000 clones listed, around a sixth were seen once; the top ten hold about 0.025%. Source material: naive CD4+ T cells from blood. The receptors originated from a woman aged 18-29 years in good health.

The CDR3: CASSVAGLAGRQETQYF. CDR3 DNA sequence: TGTGCCAGCAGCGTAGCCGGACTAGCGGGACGGCAAGAGACCCAGTACTTC. The rearrangement joins TRBV9 to TRBJ2-5; 12 bases are a match to TRBD2. With V trimmed by 0 bases and J by 2 bases, 5 bases remained unmatched. The CDR3 length is 17 residues. Germline values: CDR1 SGDLS, CDR2 YYNGEE.

The chain is built from TRBV4-2 and TRBJ2-1; no firm D call. The V and J ends lost 0 bases and 8 bases respectively, with 8 bases between them. CDR1 is LGHNA and CDR2 is YNFKEQ in the germline V gene. The length of the CDR3 is 13 residues. The CDR3 reads CASSQEIGYEQFF. The CDR3 DNA sequence: TGTGCCAGCAGCCAAGAGATCGGGTATGAGCAGTTCTTC.

The gene calls are TRBV19 and TRBJ1-5, with TRBD1 as a possible D gene (5 bases). The length of the CDR3 is 17 residues. Per germline, CDR1 LNHDA and CDR2 SQIVND (reference sequence). Deletions cut 3 bases from V and 4 bases from J, with 19 bases between. The CDR3 bases are TGTGCCAGTAGTATTGGGATTCGGGACGGACGGAATCAGCCCCAGCATTTT. It encodes CASSIGIRDGRNQPQHF.

The table lists this clone with a few counts. V is TRBV11-2 and J is TRBJ2-1, with 9 bases matching TRBD1. This CDR3 contains 11 residues. Per germline, CDR1 SGHAT and CDR2 FQNNGV. V was pared by 6 bases and J by 14 bases, with 5 bases of the junction left unmatched. The chain's CDR3 is CASRGDREEFF. DNA of the CDR3: TGTGCCAGCAGGGGGGACAGGGAGGAGTTCTTC.

J is TRBJ2-1 and V is TRBV25-1; TRBD2 agrees at 7 bases. Losses at the gene ends were 4 bases for V and 4 bases for J; bases not matched to a gene: 13. Germline-derived CDR1 and CDR2 are MGHDK and SYGVNS. The length of the CDR3 is 17 residues. This CDR3 is CASSGSGASGRYNEQFF. CDR3 nucleotide sequence: TGTGCCAGCAGTGGATCCGGGGCTAGCGGCAGATACAATGAGCAGTTCTTC. Supplemented by reference TRBV25-1 and TRBJ2-1, the full variable domain reads EADIYQTPRYLVIGTGKKITLECSQTMGHDKMYWYQQDPGMELHLIHYSYGVNSTEKGDLSSESTVSRIRTEHFPLTLESARPSHTSQYLCASSGSGASGRYNEQFFGPGTRLTVL.

The J gene is TRBJ2-5, the V gene TRBV5-6; D is ambiguous. V lost 3 bases, J lost 2 bases, and 2 bases lay in between. CDR3 size: 11 residues. Per the germline V gene, CDR1 is SGHDT and CDR2 is YYEEEE. As DNA, the CDR3 is TGTGCCAGCAGCTGGCAAGAGACCCAGTACTTC. Its translation: CASSWQETQYF.

A few counts support this clone. The chain has TRBV7-3 and TRBJ1-2; D is uncertain. In germline, CDR1 is SGHTA, CDR2 FQGTGA. V was pared by 5 bases and J by 6 bases, with 13 bases between. The CDR3 is 13 residues long. CDR3 sequence reads: CASSPGREDGYTF. CDR3 in DNA: TGTGCCAGCAGCCCGGGGAGGGAAGATGGCTACACCTTC.

V is TRBV7-9 and J is TRBJ1-1, with 8 positions matching TRBD1. From germline, CDR1 is SEHNR and CDR2 FQNEAQ (reference sequence). Trimming removed 5 bases from V and 3 bases from J; junction bases left unmatched: 5. There are 14 residues in the CDR3. CDR3 in amino acids: CASSSTGGDTEAFF. CDR3 nucleotide sequence: TGTGCCAGCAGCAGTACAGGGGGTGACACTGAAGCTTTCTTT.

The gene calls are TRBV5-1 and TRBJ1-2; no clear D gene. The V gene lost 4 bases and the J gene lost 1 base, with 20 bases spanning the gap. The CDR3 has 17 amino acids. The germline gives CDR1 SGHRS, CDR2 YFSETQ. CDR3: CASSPRRGSTINYGYTF. The CDR3, as DNA: TGCGCCAGCAGCCCCCGTAGAGGGTCGACTATTAACTATGGCTACACCTTC.